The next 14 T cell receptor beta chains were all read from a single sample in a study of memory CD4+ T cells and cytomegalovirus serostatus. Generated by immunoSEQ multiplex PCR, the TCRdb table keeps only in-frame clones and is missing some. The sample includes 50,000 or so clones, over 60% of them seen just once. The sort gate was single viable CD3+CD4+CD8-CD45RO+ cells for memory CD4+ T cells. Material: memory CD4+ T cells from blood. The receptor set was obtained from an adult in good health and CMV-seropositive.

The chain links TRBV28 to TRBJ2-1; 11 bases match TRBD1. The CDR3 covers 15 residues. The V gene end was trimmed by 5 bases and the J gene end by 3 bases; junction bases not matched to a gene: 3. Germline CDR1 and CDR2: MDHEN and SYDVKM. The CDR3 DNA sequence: TGTGCCAGCAGTCTCGGGACAGGGGGCTACAATGAGCAGTTCTTC. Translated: CASSLGTGGYNEQFF.

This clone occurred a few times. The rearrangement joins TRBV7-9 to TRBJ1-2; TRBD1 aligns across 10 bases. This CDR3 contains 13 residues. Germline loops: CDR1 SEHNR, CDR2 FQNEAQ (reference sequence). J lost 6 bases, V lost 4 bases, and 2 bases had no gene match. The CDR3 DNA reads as TGTGCCAGCAGCTACGGGACAGGGGATGGCTACACCTTC. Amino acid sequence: CASSYGTGDGYTF.

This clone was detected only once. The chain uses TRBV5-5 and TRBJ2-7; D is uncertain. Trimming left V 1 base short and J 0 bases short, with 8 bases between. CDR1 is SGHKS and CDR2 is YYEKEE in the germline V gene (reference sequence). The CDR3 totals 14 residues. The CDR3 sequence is CASSLNRHSYEQYF. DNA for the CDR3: TGTGCCAGCAGCTTGAACAGACACTCCTACGAGCAGTACTTC. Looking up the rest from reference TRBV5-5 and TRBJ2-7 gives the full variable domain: DAGVTQSPTHLIKTRGQQVTLRCSPISGHKSVSWYQQVLGQGPQFIFQYYEKEERGRGNFPDRFSARQFPNYSSELNVNALLLGDSALYLCASSLNRHSYEQYFGPGTRLTVT.

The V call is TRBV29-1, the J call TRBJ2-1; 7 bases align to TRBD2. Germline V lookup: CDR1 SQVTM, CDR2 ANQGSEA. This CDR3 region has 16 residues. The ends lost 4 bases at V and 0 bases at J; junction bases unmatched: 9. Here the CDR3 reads CSVGGGGGFSYNEQFF. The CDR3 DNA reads TGCAGCGTTGGTGGGGGGGGAGGTTTCTCCTACAATGAGCAGTTCTTC.

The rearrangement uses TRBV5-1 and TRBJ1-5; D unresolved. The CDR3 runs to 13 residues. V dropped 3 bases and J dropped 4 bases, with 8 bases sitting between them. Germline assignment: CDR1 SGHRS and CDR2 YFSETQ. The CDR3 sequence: CASSSGPNQPQHF. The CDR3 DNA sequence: TGCGCCAGCAGCTCCGGACCTAATCAGCCCCAGCATTTT.

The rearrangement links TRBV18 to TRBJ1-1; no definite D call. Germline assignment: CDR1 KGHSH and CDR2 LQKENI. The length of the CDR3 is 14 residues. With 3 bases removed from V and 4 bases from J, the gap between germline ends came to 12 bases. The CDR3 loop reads CASSPRRGSTEAFF. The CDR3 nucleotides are TGTGCCAGCTCACCCCGGAGAGGGTCCACTGAAGCTTTCTTT.

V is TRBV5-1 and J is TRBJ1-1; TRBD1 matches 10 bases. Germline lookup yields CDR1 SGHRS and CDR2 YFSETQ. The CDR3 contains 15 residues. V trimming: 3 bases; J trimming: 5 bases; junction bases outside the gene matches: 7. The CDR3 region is CASSYGQGEWTEAFF. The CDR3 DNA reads TGCGCCAGCAGCTACGGACAGGGGGAATGGACTGAAGCTTTCTTT.

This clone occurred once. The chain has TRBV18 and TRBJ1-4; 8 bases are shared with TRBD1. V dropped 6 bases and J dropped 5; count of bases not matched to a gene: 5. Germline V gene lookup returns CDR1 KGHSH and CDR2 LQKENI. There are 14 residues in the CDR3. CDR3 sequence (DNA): TGTGCCAGCTCCCCGGACAGGGTGAATGAAAAACTGTTTTTT. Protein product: CASSPDRVNEKLFF. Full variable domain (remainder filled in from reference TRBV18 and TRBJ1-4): NAGVMQNPRHLVRRRGQEARLRCSPMKGHSHVYWYRQLPEEGLKFMVYLQKENIIDESGMPKERFSAEFPKEGPSILRIQQVVRGDSAAYFCASSPDRVNEKLFFGSGTQLSVL.

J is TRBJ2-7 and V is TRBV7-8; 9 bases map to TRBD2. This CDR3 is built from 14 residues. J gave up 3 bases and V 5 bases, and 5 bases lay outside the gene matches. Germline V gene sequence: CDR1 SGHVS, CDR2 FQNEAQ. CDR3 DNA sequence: TGTGCCAGCAGCGCGACTAGCGGTCTCTACGAGCAGTACTTC. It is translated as CASSATSGLYEQYF.

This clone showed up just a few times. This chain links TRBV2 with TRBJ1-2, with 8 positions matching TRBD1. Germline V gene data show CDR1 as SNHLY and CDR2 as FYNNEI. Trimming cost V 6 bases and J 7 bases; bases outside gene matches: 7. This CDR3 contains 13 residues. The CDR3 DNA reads TGTGCCAGCAGCGGACAGGGTTTGAGTGGCTACACCTTC. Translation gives CASSGQGLSGYTF.

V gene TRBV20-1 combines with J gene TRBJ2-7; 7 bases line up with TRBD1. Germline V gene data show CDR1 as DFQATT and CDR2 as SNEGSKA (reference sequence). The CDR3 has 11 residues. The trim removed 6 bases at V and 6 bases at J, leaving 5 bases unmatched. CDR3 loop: CSARGTGEQYF. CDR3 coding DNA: TGCAGTGCCAGGGGGACCGGCGAGCAGTACTTC.

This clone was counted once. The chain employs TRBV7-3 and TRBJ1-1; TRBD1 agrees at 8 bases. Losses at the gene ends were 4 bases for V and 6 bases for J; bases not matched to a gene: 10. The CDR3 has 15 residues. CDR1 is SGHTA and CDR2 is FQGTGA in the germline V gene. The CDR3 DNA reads TGTGCCAGCAGCTCTACAGCAGGACAGGGTGCTGAAGCTTTCTTT. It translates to CASSSTAGQGAEAFF.

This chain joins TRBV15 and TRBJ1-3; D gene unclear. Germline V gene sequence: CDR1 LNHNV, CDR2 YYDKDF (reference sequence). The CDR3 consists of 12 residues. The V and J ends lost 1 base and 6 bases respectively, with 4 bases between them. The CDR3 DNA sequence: TGTGCCACCAGCAGAGGACAAAACACCATATATTTT. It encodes CATSRGQNTIYF.

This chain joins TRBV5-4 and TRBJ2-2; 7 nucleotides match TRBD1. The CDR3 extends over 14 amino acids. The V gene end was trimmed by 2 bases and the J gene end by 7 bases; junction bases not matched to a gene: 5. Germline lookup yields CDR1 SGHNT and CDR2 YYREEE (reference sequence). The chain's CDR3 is CASSFTGAVGELFF. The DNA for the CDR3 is TGTGCCAGCAGCTTTACAGGGGCGGTCGGGGAGCTGTTTTTT.